The 11 T cell receptor beta chains in this list originate from one sample, sequenced in a study of blood T cell repertoires in COVID-19 (dated by TCRdb to the early 2020s). The library was built by means of the immunoSEQ multiplex PCR assay. The table comes from immuneACCESS by way of TCRdb, which keeps in-frame sequences with V and J called. Part of the clones is missing from these tables; in studies checked, under half for an unresolved V gene and the rest for unknown reasons. The sample profile shows under 150,000 clones; 83% of them were found once. About 6% of the sample is held by the ten biggest clonotypes. Sample: peripheral blood. The receptors derive from an older man with active or convalescent COVID-19.

This chain links TRBV25-1 with TRBJ2-7; a possible D gene is TRBD2 (7 bases). Germline CDR1 MGHDK, CDR2 SYGVNS. There are 14 residues in the CDR3. Between the trimmed V and J ends, which lost 10 bases and 2 bases, there was a span of 18 bases. In nucleotides, the CDR3 is TGTGCCATCCCAGAATCGGGGGGCGCCTACGAGCAGTACTTC. Amino acids: CAIPESGGAYEQYF.

The rearrangement joins TRBV6-5 to TRBJ1-2; 11 bases are a match to TRBD1. The germline gives CDR1 MNHEY, CDR2 SVGAGI. Trimming at V came to 0 bases and at J to 8 bases, leaving 5 bases not matched to a gene. The CDR3 covers 15 residues. CDR3: CASSYSWTGGDGYTF. For the CDR3, the DNA is TGTGCCAGCAGTTACTCCTGGACAGGGGGCGACGGCTACACCTTC.

This clone was detected a few times. V gene TRBV13 combines with J gene TRBJ2-3; 14 nucleotides agree with TRBD2. The J segment lost 4 bases and the V segment lost 5 bases, leaving 2 bases of the junction unmatched. Per germline, CDR1 PRHDT and CDR2 FYEKMQ (reference sequence). CDR3 length: 15 amino acids. The CDR3 here is CASSTGLAGADTQYF. CDR3 sequence (DNA): TGTGCCAGCAGCACGGGACTAGCGGGGGCAGATACGCAGTATTTT.

J is TRBJ2-1 and V is TRBV27; TRBD1 agrees at 8 bases. The length of the CDR3 is 15 residues. The trim removed 4 bases at V and 1 base at J, leaving 3 bases unmatched. Per the germline V gene, CDR1 is MNHEY and CDR2 is SMNVEV (reference sequence). DNA for the CDR3: TGTGCCAGCAGTTCTTACAGGGGGTCCTACAATGAGCAGTTCTTC. It specifies CASSSYRGSYNEQFF.

The chain has TRBV28 and TRBJ1-6; 9 bases line up with TRBD1. V trimming: 5 bases; J trimming: 6 bases; junction bases outside the gene matches: 5. CDR1 MDHEN and CDR2 SYDVKM come from the germline V gene. This CDR3 region has 15 residues. The CDR3 here is CASSTQGALNSPLHF. CDR3 nucleotide sequence: TGTGCCAGCAGTACACAGGGGGCGCTTAATTCACCCCTCCACTTT.

The rearrangement links TRBV7-3 to TRBJ2-1; 8 nucleotides align to TRBD2. Germline V gene lookup returns CDR1 SGHTA and CDR2 FQGTGA. The length of the CDR3 is 15 residues. J lost 2 bases, V lost 4 bases, and 4 bases had no gene match. DNA for the CDR3: TGTGCCAGCAGCTCTACTAGCGGAGCCTACAATGAGCAGTTCTTC. Translation: CASSSTSGAYNEQFF.

This clone has at least ten counts. V usage is TRBV7-9 and J usage is TRBJ1-5; perhaps TRBD1 as D (5 bases). Per the germline V gene, CDR1 is SEHNR and CDR2 is FQNEAQ (reference sequence). The CDR3 sequence is 17 residues long. V was cut by 2 bases and J by 0 bases, with 14 bases left in between. The CDR3 loop is CASSLFGQGPSNQPQHF. The CDR3 DNA reads as TGTGCCAGCAGCTTATTCGGCCAGGGCCCTAGCAATCAGCCCCAGCATTTT.

The chain uses TRBV27 and TRBJ2-5, with 10 bases fitting TRBD2. This CDR3 region has 16 residues. With V trimmed by 4 bases and J by 4 bases, 9 bases remained unmatched. Per germline, CDR1 MNHEY and CDR2 SMNVEV (reference sequence). For the CDR3, the DNA is TGTGCCAGCAGTTCCAGAAGCGGGGGGGCCACAGAGACCCAGTACTTC. Its translation: CASSSRSGGATETQYF.

This chain uses TRBV7-2 with TRBJ2-5; tentatively, D is TRBD2 (5 bases). V lost 10 bases, J lost 5 bases, and 14 bases lay in between. The CDR3 loop spans 12 amino acids. Germline CDR1 and CDR2: SGHTA and FQGNSA. The CDR3 here is CANGPGLETQYF. The CDR3 nucleotides are TGTGCCAACGGGCCGGGGTTGGAGACCCAGTACTTC.

V usage is TRBV5-5 and J usage is TRBJ2-5; 7 bases fit TRBD1. CDR1 and CDR2 (germline): SGHKS, YYEKEE (reference sequence). This CDR3 is 14 amino acids long. Germline trimming cut 4 bases from V and 1 base from J; bases unmatched to any gene: 4. CDR3 sequence reads: CASSLQGTQETQYF. CDR3 DNA sequence: TGTGCCAGCAGCCTACAGGGGACCCAAGAGACCCAGTACTTC.

The chain recombines TRBV18 with TRBJ1-2; TRBD1 might be the D (6 bases). V was pared by 3 bases and J by 8 bases, with 16 bases between. CDR1 is KGHSH, CDR2 LQKENI, per germline. This CDR3 is built from 14 residues. The CDR3: CASSPQQGDEGYTF. The CDR3 bases are TGTGCCAGCTCACCCCAACAGGGTGATGAGGGCTACACCTTC.